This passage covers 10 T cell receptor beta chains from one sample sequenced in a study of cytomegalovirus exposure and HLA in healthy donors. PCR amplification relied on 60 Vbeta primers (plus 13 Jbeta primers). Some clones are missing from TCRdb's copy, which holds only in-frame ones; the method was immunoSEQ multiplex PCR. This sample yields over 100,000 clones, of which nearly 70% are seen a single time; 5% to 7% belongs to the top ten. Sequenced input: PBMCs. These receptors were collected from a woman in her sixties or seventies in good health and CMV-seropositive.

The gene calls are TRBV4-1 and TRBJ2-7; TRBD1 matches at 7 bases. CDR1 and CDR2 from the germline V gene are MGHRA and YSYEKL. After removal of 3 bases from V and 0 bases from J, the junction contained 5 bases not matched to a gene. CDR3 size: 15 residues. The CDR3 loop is CASSQDRLSSYEQYF. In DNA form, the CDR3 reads TGCGCCAGCAGCCAGGACAGGCTCAGCTCCTACGAGCAGTACTTC.

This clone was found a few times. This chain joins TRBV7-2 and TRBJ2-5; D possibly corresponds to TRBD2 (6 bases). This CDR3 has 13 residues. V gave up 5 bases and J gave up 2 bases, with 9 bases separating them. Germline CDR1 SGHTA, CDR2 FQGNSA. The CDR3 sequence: CASSIGGQETQYF. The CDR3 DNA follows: TGTGCCAGCAGCATCGGAGGGCAAGAGACCCAGTACTTC.

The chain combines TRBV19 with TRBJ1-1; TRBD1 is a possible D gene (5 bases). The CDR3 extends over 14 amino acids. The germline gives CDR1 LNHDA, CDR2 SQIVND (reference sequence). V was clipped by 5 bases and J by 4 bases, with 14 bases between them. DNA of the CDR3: TGTGCCAGTAGTTTCGGGAGAAGGGGCACTGAAGCTTTCTTT. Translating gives CASSFGRRGTEAFF. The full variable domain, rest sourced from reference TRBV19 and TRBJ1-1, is DGGITQSPKYLFRKEGQNVTLSCEQNLNHDAMYWYRQDPGQGLRLIYYSQIVNDFQKGDIAEGYSVSREKKESFPLTVTSAQKNPTAFYLCASSFGRRGTEAFFGQGTRLTVV.

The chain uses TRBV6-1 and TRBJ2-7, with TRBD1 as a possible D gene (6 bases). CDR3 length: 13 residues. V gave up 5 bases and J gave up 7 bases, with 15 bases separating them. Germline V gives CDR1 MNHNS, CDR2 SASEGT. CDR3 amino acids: CASSRGQLGEQYF. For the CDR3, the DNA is TGTGCCAGCAGTAGAGGACAGTTGGGGGAGCAGTACTTC.

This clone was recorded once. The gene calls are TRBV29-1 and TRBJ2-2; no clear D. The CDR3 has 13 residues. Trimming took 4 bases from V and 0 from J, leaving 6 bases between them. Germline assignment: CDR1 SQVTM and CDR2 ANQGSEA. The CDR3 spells CSVGPANTGELFF. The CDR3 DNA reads TGCAGCGTTGGGCCAGCGAACACCGGGGAGCTGTTTTTT.

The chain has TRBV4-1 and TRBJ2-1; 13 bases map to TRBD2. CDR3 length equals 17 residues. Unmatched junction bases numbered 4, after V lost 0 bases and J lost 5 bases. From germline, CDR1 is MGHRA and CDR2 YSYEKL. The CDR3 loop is CASSQDVGTSGNNEQFF. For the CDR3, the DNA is TGCGCCAGCAGCCAAGACGTCGGGACTAGCGGGAACAATGAGCAGTTCTTC.

CDR3 DNA sequence: TGTGCCAGCAGCCTCACCAGGGGGCTTGGTGGCTACACCTTC. Amino acid sequence: CASSLTRGLGGYTF. The chain recombines TRBV14 with TRBJ1-2, with TRBD1 identical over 8 bases. V gave up 4 bases and J gave up 7 bases; unmatched junction bases: 8. Germline V gene sequence: CDR1 SGHDN, CDR2 FVKESK. The CDR3 sequence is 14 residues long.

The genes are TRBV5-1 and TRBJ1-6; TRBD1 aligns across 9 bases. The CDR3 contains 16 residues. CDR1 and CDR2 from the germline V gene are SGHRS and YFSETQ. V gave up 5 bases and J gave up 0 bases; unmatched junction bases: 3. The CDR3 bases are TGCGCCAGCAGGGGACAGGGAGGCTCCTATAATTCACCCCTCCACTTT. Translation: CASRGQGGSYNSPLHF.

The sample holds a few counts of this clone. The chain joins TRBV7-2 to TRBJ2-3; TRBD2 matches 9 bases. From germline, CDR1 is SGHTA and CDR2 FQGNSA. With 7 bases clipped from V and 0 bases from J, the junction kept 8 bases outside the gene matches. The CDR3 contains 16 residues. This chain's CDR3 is CASTSRRGGSTDTQYF. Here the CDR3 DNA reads TGTGCCAGCACGAGCAGGCGGGGGGGGAGCACAGATACGCAGTATTTT.

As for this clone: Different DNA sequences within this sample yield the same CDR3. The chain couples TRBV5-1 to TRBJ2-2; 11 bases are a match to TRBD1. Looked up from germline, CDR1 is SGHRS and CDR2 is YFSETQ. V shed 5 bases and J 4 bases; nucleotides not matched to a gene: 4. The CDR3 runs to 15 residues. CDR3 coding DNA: TGCGCCAGCAGTACCGGGACAGGGGGCACCGGGGAGCTGTTTTTT. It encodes CASSTGTGGTGELFF.